This TCR beta chain was sequenced in a study of CD8+ T cells in alopecia areata. Looking at the study overall: 7-10-week-old female C3H/HeJ mice were grafted with skin from spontaneously alopecic approximately 6-13-month-old C3H/HeJ graft donors.

The sorting of pooled cutaneous lymph node cells relied on CD4, CD8alpha, NKG2D, NKG2ACE and other markers. Once RNA had been extracted, it was reverse transcribed into cDNA to act as the sequencing template. Sequencing used immunoSEQ multiplex PCR; TCRdb keeps in-frame clones, though not all of them. The repertoire yields 200,000 to 300,000 clones, none seen only once; the top ten contain less than 1.5%. This clone has a handful of counts. Each gene name is a mouse one. From the germline J gene comes the end of the CDR3, since the read stops 4 residues before it. Germline-derived CDR1 and CDR2 are NSHNY and SYGAGN. The V and J ends lost 2 bases and 3 bases, in that order; junction bases with no gene match: 7. This CDR3 has 17 amino acids.

The source is a C3H/HeJ mouse with alopecia areata. Strain haplotype (MHC): H2-k. The V call is TRBV13-1, the J call TRBJ2-2, with 10 positions matching TRBD1. Sequencing input: CD4+ T cells sorted from a lymph node. CDR3 amino acids: CASSETGTGVYTGQLYF. CDR3 DNA (partial): TGTGCCAGCAGTGAAACCGGGACAGGGGTCTACACCGGG.